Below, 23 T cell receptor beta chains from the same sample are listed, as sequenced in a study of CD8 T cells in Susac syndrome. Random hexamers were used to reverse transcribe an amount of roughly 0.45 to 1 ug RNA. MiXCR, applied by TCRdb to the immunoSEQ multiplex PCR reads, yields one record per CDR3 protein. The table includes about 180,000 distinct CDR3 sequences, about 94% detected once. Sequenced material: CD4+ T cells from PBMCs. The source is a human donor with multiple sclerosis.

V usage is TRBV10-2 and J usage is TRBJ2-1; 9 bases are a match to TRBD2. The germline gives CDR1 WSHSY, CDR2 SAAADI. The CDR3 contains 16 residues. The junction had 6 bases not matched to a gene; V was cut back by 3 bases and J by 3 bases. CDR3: CASSEAETSGYNEQFF. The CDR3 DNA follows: TGCGCCAGCAGTGAAGCCGAGACTAGCGGCTACAATGAGCAGTTCTTC.

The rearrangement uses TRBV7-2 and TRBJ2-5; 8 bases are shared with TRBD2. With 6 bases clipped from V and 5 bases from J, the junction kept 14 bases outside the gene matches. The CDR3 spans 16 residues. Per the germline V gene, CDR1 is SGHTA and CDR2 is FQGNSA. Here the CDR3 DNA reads TGTGCCAGCAGTATCCGCCCCGGGGGGGCGGGGGAGACCCAGTACTTC. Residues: CASSIRPGGAGETQYF.

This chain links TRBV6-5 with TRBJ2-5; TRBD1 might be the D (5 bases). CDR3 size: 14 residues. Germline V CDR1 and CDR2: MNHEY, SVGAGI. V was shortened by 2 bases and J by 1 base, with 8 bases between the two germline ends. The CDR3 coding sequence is TGTGCCAGCAGTTACGGGGCAGGCCAAGAGACCCAGTACTTC. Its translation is CASSYGAGQETQYF.

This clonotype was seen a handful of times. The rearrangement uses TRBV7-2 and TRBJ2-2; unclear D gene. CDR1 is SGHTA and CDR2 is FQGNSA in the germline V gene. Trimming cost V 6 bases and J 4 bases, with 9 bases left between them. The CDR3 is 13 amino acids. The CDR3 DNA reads TGTGCCAGCAGTCTTCCGGGCACCGGGGAGCTGTTTTTT. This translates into CASSLPGTGELFF.

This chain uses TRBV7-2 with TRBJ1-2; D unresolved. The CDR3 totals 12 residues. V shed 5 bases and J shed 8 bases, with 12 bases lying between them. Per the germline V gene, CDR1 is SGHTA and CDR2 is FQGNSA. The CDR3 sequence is CASSLRGHGYTF. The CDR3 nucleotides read TGTGCCAGCAGCCTACGAGGGCACGGCTACACCTTC.

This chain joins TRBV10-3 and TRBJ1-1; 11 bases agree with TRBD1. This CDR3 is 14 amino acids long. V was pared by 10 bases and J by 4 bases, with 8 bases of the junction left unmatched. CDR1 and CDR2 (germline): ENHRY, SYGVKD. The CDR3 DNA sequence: TGTGCCAGAACGGGGACAGGGGGATCCACTGAAGCTTTCTTT. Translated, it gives CARTGTGGSTEAFF.

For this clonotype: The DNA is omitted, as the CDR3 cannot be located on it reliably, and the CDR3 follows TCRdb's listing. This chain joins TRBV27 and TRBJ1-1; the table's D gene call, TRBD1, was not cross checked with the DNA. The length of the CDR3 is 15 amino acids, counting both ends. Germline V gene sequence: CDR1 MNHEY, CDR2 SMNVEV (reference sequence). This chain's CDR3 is CASSSSPFSNTEAFF.

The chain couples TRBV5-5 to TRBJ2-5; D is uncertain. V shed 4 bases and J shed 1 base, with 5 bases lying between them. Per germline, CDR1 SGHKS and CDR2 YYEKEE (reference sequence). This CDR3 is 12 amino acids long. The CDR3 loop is CASSKIQETQYF. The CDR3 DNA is TGTGCCAGCAGCAAAATCCAAGAGACCCAGTACTTC. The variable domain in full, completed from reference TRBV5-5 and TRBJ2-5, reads DAGVTQSPTHLIKTRGQQVTLRCSPISGHKSVSWYQQVLGQGPQFIFQYYEKEERGRGNFPDRFSARQFPNYSSELNVNALLLGDSALYLCASSKIQETQYFGPGTRLLVL.

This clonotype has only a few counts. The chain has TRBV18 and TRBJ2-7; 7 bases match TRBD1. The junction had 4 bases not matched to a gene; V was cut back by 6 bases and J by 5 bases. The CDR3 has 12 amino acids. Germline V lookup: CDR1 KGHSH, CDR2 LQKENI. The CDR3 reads CASSRDRDEQYF. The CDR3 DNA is TGTGCCAGCTCGCGCGACAGGGACGAGCAGTACTTC. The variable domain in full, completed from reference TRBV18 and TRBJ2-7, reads NAGVMQNPRHLVRRRGQEARLRCSPMKGHSHVYWYRQLPEEGLKFMVYLQKENIIDESGMPKERFSAEFPKEGPSILRIQQVVRGDSAAYFCASSRDRDEQYFGPGTRLTVT.

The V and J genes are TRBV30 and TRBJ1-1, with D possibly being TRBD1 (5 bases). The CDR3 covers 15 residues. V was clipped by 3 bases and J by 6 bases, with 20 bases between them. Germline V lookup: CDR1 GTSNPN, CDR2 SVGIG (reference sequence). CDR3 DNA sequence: TGTGCCTGGAGAGACCTAGGGGCTCGGGCGGCTGAAGCTTTCTTT. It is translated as CAWRDLGARAAEAFF.

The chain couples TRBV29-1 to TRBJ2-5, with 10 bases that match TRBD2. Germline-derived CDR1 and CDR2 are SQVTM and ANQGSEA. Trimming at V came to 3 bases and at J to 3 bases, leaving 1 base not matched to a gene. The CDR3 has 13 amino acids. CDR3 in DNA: TGCAGCGTTGAGGGACTAGCGAAAGAGACCCAGTACTTC. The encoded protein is CSVEGLAKETQYF.

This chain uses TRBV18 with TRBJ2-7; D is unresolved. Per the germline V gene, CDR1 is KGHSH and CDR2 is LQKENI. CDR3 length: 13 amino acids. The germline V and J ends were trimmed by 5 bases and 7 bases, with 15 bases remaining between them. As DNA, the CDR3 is TGTGCCAGCTCAAGCGACTCGGATAGGGAGCAGTACTTC. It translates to CASSSDSDREQYF.

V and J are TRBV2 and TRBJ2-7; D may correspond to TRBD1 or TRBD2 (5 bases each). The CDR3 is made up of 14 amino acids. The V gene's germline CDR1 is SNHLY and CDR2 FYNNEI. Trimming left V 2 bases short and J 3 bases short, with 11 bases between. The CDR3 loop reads CASSEQGRDYEQYF. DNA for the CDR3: TGTGCCAGCAGTGAACAGGGACGGGACTACGAGCAGTACTTC. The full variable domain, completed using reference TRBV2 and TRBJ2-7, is EPEVTQTPSHQVTQMGQEVILRCVPISNHLYFYWYRQILGQKVEFLVSFYNNEISEKSEIFDDQFSVERPDGSNFTLKIRSTKLEDSAMYFCASSEQGRDYEQYFGPGTRLTVT.

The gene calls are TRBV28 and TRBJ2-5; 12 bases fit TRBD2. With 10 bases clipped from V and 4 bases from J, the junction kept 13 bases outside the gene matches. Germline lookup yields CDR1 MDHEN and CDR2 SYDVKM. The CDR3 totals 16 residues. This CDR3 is CATKRTSGTLGETQYF. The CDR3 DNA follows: TGTGCCACCAAACGGACTAGCGGGACGCTCGGAGAGACCCAGTACTTC. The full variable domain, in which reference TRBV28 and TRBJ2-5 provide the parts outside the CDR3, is DVKVTQSSRYLVKRTGEKVFLECVQDMDHENMFWYRQDPGLGLRLIYFSYDVKMKEKGDIPEGYSVSREKKERFSLILESASTNQTSMYLCATKRTSGTLGETQYFGPGTRLLVL.

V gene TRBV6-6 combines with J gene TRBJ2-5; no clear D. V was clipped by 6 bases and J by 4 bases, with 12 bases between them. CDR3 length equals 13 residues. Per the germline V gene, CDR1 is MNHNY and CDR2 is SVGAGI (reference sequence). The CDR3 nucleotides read TGTGCCAGCAGCCCCTCGGGCATAGAGACCCAGTACTTC. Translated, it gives CASSPSGIETQYF.

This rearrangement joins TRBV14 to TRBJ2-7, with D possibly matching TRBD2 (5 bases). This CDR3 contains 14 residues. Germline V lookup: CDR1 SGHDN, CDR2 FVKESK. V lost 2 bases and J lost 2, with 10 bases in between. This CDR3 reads CASSQLLATYEQYF. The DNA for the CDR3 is TGTGCCAGCAGCCAACTCCTAGCTACCTACGAGCAGTACTTC.

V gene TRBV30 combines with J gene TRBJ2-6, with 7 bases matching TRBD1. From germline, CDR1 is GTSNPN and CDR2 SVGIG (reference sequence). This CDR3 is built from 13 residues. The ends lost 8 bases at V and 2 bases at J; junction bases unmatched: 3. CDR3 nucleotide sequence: TGTGCCAGTGACAGGGCTGGGGCCAACGTCCTGACTTTC. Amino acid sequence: CASDRAGANVLTF.

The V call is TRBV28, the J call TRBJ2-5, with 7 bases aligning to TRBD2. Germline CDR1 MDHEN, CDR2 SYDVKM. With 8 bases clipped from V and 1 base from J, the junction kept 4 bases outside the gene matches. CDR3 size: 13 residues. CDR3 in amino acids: CASARGSQETQYF. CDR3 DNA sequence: TGTGCCAGCGCGCGGGGGAGCCAAGAGACCCAGTACTTC. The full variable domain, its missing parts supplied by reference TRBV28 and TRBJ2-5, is DVKVTQSSRYLVKRTGEKVFLECVQDMDHENMFWYRQDPGLGLRLIYFSYDVKMKEKGDIPEGYSVSREKKERFSLILESASTNQTSMYLCASARGSQETQYFGPGTRLLVL.

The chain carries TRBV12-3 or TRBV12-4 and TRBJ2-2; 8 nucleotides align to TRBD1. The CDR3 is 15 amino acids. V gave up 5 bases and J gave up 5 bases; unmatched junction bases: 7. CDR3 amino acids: CASSLRGRGTGELFF. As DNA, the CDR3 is TGTGCCAGCAGTCTCAGGGGGCGAGGAACCGGGGAGCTGTTTTTT.

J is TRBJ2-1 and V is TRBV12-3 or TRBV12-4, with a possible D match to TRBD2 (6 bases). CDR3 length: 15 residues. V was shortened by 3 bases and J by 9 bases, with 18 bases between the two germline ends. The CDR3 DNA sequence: TGTGCCAGCAGTTTCCGCCGGCAGGGTAGCGGTGAGCAGTTCTTC. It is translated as CASSFRRQGSGEQFF.

The CDR3, as DNA: TGTGCCAGCAGCTGGGGTGTGACGGAAAAACTGTTTTTT. It is translated as CASSWGVTEKLFF. This chain uses TRBV3-1 with TRBJ1-4; D is unclear. From germline, CDR1 is LGHDT and CDR2 YNNKEL (reference sequence). There are 13 residues in the CDR3. The germline V and J ends were trimmed by 5 bases and 8 bases, with 12 bases remaining between them.

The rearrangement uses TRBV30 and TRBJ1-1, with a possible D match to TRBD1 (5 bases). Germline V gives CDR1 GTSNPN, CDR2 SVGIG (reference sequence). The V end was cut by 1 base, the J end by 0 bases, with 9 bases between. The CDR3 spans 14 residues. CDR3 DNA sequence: TGTGCCTGGAGTGCTGAGGGGATGAACACTGAAGCTTTCTTT. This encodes CAWSAEGMNTEAFF.

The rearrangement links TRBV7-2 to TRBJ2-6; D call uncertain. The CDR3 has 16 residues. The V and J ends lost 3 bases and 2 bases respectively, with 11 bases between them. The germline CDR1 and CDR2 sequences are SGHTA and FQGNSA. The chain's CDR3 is CASSFSPNTGANVLTF. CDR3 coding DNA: TGTGCCAGCAGCTTTTCCCCGAATACTGGGGCCAACGTCCTGACTTTC.